The 8 T cell receptor beta chains presented below share a single source sample, sequenced in a study of control samples from healthy donors and cancer patients. Repertoires were generated with immunoSEQ multiplex PCR, while TCRdb's copy carries only in-frame clones and drops some. The sample carries approximately 220,000 clones, around 94% recorded once. The sample consisted of blood. These receptors came from a man aged 45-60 years in good health.

The chain couples TRBV7-3 to TRBJ2-5; 7 nucleotides match TRBD1. Germline assignment: CDR1 SGHTA and CDR2 FQGTGA. The V and J ends lost 5 bases and 2 bases, in that order; junction bases with no gene match: 2. CDR3 length: 13 amino acids. Written as DNA, the CDR3 is TGTGCCAGCAGCGAGGGACAGCAAGAGACCCAGTACTTC. It codes for CASSEGQQETQYF.

The V gene is TRBV10-3, the J gene TRBJ1-2; maybe TRBD1 (6 bases). The CDR3 sequence is 14 residues long. In germline, CDR1 is ENHRY, CDR2 SYGVKD. The V and J ends lost 11 bases and 6 bases respectively, with 22 bases between them. Here the CDR3 DNA reads TGTGCCTCAAGGGGGGGACCGACCGCGGATGGCTACACCTTC. As protein: CASRGGPTADGYTF.

This chain connects TRBV29-1 to TRBJ1-1; possibly TRBD1 for D (6 bases). Between the trimmed V and J ends, which lost 5 bases and 5 bases, there was a span of 30 bases. This CDR3 spans 18 amino acids. Germline values: CDR1 SQVTM, CDR2 ANQGSEA. The CDR3 loop is CSVFSLGGRDARWTEAFF. As DNA, the CDR3 is TGCAGCGTTTTTTCCCTAGGGGGGCGAGATGCTAGGTGGACTGAAGCTTTCTTT.

This clone was recorded only once. This chain uses TRBV6-6 with TRBJ2-1; D might be TRBD2 (5 bases). The V and J ends lost 5 bases and 9 bases respectively, with 8 bases between them. The CDR3 is made up of 11 amino acids. Germline loops: CDR1 MNHNY, CDR2 SVGAGI (reference sequence). The CDR3 DNA reads TGTGCCAGCAGTGCGGCGGGTGAGCAGTTCTTC. This gives the protein CASSAAGEQFF.

The V call is TRBV30, the J call TRBJ1-2; a possible D gene is TRBD1 (6 bases). Per germline, CDR1 GTSNPN and CDR2 SVGIG (reference sequence). V lost 3 bases, J lost 3 bases, and 11 bases lay in between. This CDR3 is 13 amino acids long. CDR3 sequence (DNA): TGTGCCTGGAGCCCTAGGACAGACTATGGCTACACCTTC. As protein: CAWSPRTDYGYTF.

V and J are TRBV5-1 and TRBJ2-5, with TRBD2 matching over 12 bases. In germline, CDR1 is SGHRS, CDR2 YFSETQ. The CDR3 is 15 amino acids. V gave up 2 bases and J gave up 3 bases; unmatched junction bases: 2. CDR3 nucleotide sequence: TGCGCCAGCAGCTTTACTAGCGGGGGGAAAGAGACCCAGTACTTC. It codes for CASSFTSGGKETQYF.

This sequence joins TRBV14 and TRBJ1-1, with TRBD1 as a possible D gene (5 bases). The V gene's germline CDR1 is SGHDN and CDR2 FVKESK. V lost 0 bases to trimming and J lost 5 bases, with 13 bases between them. The CDR3 has 15 residues. The CDR3 DNA reads TGTGCCAGCAGCCAAGACGCAGGGATATGGACTGAAGCTTTCTTT. This codes for CASSQDAGIWTEAFF.

The CDR3 protein is CASGETGGGTEAFF. In nucleotides, the CDR3 is TGCGCCAGCGGAGAGACAGGGGGCGGAACTGAAGCTTTCTTT. The chain is built from TRBV5-1 and TRBJ1-1; 10 bases map to TRBD1. Trimming took 7 bases from V and 5 from J; bases not matched to a gene: 8. This CDR3 has 14 amino acids. Germline V gene lookup returns CDR1 SGHRS and CDR2 YFSETQ.